This T cell receptor (beta chain) derives from a study of immune cell composition in non-small cell lung cancer. For the study at large: Tumours were mainly lung adenocarcinoma or squamous cell carcinoma.

Assay used: immunoSEQ multiplex PCR; TCRdb lists only in-frame clones, some missing. The sample contains 1,500 to 2,000 clones, approximately 78% of which appear only once. Findings and caveats of the study: Lung adenocarcinomas had lower top 10 clone scores and clonality than squamous tumours.

To note about this clone: The antigen remains undetermined.

The CDR3 spans 14 residues. The V gene end was trimmed by 4 bases and the J gene end by 0 bases; junction bases not matched to a gene: 3. Germline assignment: CDR1 GTSNPN and CDR2 SVGIG (reference sequence). The receptor was isolated from a human donor with non-small cell lung cancer. This chain joins TRBV30 and TRBJ1-3, with 7 bases identical to TRBD1. Specimen: lung tumor tissue. The CDR3 sequence: CAWTGTDSGNTIYF. The CDR3, as DNA: TGTGCCTGGACGGGGACAGACTCTGGAAACACCATATATTTT.